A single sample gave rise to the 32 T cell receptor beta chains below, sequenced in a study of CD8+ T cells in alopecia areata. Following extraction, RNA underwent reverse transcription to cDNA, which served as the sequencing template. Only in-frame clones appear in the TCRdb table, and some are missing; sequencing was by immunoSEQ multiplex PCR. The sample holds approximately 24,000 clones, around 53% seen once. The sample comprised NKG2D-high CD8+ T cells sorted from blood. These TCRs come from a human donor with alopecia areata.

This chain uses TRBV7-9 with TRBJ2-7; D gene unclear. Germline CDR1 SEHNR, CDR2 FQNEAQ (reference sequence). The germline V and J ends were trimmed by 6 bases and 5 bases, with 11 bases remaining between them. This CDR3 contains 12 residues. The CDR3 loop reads CASSLVYDEQYF. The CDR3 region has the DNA TGTGCCAGCAGTCTGGTGTACGACGAGCAGTACTTC.

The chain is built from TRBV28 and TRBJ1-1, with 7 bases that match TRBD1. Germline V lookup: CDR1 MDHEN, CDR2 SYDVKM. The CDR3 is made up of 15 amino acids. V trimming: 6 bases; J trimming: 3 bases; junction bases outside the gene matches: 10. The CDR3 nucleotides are TGTGCCAGCAGCCCGCTGGGGGACAGACACACTGAAGCTTTCTTT. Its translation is CASSPLGDRHTEAFF.

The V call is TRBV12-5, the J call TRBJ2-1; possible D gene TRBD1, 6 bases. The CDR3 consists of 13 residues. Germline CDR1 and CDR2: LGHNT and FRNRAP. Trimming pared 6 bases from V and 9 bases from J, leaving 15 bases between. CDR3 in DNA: TGTGCTAGTGGGACAATAACAGGGATTGAGCAGTTCTTC. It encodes CASGTITGIEQFF.

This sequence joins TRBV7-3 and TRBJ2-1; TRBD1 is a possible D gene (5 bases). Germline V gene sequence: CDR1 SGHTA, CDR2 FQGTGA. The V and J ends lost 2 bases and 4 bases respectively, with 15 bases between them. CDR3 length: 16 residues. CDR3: CASSLGAKPPYNEQFF. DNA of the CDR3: TGTGCCAGCAGCTTAGGGGCCAAACCCCCTTACAATGAGCAGTTCTTC. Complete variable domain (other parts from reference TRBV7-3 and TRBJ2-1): GAGVSQTPSNKVTEKGKYVELRCDPISGHTALYWYRQSLGQGPEFLIYFQGTGAADDSGLPNDRFFAVRPEGSVSTLKIQRTERGDSAVYLCASSLGAKPPYNEQFFGPGTRLTVL.

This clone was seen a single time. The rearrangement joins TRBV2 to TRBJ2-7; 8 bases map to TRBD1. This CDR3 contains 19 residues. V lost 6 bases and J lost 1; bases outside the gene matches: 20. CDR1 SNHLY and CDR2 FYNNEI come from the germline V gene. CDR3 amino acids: CASSPYRDRKYLGSYEQYF. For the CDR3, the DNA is TGTGCCAGCAGCCCCTATCGGGACAGGAAGTATTTAGGATCCTACGAGCAGTACTTC.

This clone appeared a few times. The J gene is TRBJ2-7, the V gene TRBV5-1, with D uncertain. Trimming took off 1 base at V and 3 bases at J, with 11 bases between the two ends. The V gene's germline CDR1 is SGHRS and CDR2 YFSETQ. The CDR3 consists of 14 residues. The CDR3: CASSLRLGRYEQYF. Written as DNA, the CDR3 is TGCGCCAGCAGCTTGCGTCTAGGCCGCTACGAGCAGTACTTC.

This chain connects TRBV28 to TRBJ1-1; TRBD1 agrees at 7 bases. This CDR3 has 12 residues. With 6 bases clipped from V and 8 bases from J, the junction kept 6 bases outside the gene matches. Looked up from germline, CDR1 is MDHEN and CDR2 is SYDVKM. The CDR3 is CASRWTGGEAFF. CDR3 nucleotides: TGTGCCAGCAGATGGACAGGAGGCGAAGCTTTCTTT.

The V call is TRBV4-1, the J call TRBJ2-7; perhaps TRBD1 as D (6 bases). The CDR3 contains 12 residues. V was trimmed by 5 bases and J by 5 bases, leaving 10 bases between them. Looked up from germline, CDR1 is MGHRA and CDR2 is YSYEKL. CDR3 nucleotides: TGCGCCAGCAGCAGGGGGAGCAACGAGCAGTACTTC. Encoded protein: CASSRGSNEQYF.

CDR3 in DNA: TGTGCCATCAGTGAGTCTCTCACAAAGCTAGCCAAAAACATTCAGTACTTC. Its protein product is CAISESLTKLAKNIQYF. V and J are TRBV10-3 and TRBJ2-4, with D hard to call. The CDR3 totals 17 residues. Per the germline V gene, CDR1 is ENHRY and CDR2 is SYGVKD. V shed 0 bases and J shed 0 bases, with 12 bases lying between them.

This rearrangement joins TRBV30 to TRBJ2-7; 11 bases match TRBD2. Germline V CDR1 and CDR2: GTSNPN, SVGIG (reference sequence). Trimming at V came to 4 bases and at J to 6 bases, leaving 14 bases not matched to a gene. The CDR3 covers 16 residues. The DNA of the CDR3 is TGTGCCTGGAAGTTGGAGTCTAGCGGGAGGCTGGGCGAGCAGTACTTC. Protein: CAWKLESSGRLGEQYF.

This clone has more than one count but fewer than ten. The CDR3 sequence: CASRRQDSGNTIYF. The CDR3 nucleotides read TGTGCCAGCAGACGACAGGACTCTGGAAACACCATATATTTT. The chain is built from TRBV6-5 and TRBJ1-3, with D perhaps TRBD1 (6 bases). V was shortened by 6 bases and J by 0 bases, with 9 bases between the two germline ends. There are 14 residues in the CDR3. Germline CDR1 and CDR2: MNHEY and SVGAGI.

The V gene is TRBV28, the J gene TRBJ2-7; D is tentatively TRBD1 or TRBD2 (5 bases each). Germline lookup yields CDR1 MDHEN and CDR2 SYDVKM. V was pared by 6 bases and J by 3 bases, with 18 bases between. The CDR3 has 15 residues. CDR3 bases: TGTGCCAGCAGCGCCGTACCGGGACCAAACTACGAGCAGTACTTC. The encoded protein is CASSAVPGPNYEQYF.

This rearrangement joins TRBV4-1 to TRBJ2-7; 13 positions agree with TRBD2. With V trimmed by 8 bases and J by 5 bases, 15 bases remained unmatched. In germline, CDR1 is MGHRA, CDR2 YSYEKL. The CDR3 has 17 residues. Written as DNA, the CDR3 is TGCGCCAGCCAACCCACTAGCGGGAGGGCCATTTATGACGAGCAGTACTTC. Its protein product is CASQPTSGRAIYDEQYF.

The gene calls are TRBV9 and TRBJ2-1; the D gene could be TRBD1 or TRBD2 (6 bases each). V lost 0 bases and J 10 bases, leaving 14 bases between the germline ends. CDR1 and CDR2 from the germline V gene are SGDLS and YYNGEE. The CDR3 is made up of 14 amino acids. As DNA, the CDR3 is TGTGCCAGCAGCGTAGCGGCAGGGGAGGAGGAGCAGTTCTTC. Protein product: CASSVAAGEEEQFF.

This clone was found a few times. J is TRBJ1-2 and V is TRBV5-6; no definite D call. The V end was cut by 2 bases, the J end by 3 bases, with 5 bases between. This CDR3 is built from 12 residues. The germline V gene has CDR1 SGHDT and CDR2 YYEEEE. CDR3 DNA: TGTGCCAGCAGCTTAAACGACTATGGCTACACCTTC. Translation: CASSLNDYGYTF.

CDR3 sequence (DNA): TGCGCCAGCAGACACCGGCCTGATCGTACGCAGTATTTT. Its protein product is CASRHRPDRTQYF. The V gene is TRBV23-1, the J gene TRBJ2-3; D is unresolved. TRBV23-1 is given ORF status, its function remaining uncertain. The CDR3 sequence is 13 residues long. V was clipped by 6 bases and J by 8 bases, with 15 bases between them.

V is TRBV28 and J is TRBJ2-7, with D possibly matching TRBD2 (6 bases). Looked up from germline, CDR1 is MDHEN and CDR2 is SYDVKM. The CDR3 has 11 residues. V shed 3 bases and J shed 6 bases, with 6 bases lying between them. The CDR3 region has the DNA TGTGCCAGCAGTTTGCGGGGCGAGCAGTACTTC. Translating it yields CASSLRGEQYF.

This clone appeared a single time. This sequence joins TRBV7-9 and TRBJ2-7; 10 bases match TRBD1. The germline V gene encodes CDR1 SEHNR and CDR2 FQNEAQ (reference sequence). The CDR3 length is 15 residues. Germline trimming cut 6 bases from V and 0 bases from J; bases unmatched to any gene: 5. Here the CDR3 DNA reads TGTGCCAGCAGTAACCGGGACAGGGGCTCCTACGAGCAGTACTTC. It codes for CASSNRDRGSYEQYF.

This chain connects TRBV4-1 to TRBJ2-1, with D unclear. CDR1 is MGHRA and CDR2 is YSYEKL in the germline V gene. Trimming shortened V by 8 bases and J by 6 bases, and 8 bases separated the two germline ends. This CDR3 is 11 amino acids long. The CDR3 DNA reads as TGCGCCAGCGGGGTGGGCAATGAGCAGTTCTTC. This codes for CASGVGNEQFF.

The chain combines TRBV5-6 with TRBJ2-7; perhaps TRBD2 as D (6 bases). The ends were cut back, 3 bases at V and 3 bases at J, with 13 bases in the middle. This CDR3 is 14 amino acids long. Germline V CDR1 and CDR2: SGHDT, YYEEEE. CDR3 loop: CASSSSGLYYEQYF. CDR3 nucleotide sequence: TGTGCCAGCAGCTCATCGGGACTCTACTACGAGCAGTACTTC.

The CDR3 DNA reads TGTGCCAGCAGCTTAGAGGCGGGGCTAGTGGGAGTATACTACGAGCAGTACTTC. Its translation: CASSLEAGLVGVYYEQYF. V is TRBV7-6 and J is TRBJ2-7, with a tentative D call TRBD2 (6 bases). The V and J ends lost 1 base and 3 bases respectively, with 22 bases between them. Germline V gene sequence: CDR1 SGHVS, CDR2 FNYEAQ. The CDR3 covers 18 residues. Based on the CDR3 plus reference TRBV7-6 and TRBJ2-7, the full variable domain is GAGVSQSPRYKVTKRGQDVALRCDPISGHVSLYWYRQALGQGPEFLTYFNYEAQQDKSGLPNDRFSAERPEGSISTLTIQRTEQRDSAMYRCASSLEAGLVGVYYEQYFGPGTRLTVT.

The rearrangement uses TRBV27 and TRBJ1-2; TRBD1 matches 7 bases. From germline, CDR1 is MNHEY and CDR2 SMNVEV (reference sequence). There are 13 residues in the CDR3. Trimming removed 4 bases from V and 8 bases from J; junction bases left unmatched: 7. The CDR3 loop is CASSSQGLGGYTF. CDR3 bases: TGTGCCAGCAGTTCACAGGGGTTAGGGGGCTACACCTTC.

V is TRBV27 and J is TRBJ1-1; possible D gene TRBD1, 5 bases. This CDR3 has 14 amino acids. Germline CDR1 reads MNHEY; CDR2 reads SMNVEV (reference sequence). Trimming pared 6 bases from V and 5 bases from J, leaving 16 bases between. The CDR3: CASSPSGDATEAFF. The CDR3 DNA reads TGTGCCAGCAGCCCCAGCGGGGACGCGACTGAAGCTTTCTTT.

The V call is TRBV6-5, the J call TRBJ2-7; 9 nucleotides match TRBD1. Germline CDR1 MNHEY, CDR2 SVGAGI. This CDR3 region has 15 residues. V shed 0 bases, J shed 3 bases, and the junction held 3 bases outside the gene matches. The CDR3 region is CASSYSGQGRYEQYF. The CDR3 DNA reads TGTGCCAGCAGTTACTCGGGACAGGGCCGCTACGAGCAGTACTTC.

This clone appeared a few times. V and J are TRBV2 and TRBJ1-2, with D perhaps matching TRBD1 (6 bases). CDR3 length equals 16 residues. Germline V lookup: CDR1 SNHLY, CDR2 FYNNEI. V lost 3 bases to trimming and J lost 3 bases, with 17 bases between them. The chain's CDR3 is CASSDWDILAYYGYTF. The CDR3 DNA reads TGTGCCAGCAGTGATTGGGACATCCTCGCCTACTATGGCTACACCTTC.

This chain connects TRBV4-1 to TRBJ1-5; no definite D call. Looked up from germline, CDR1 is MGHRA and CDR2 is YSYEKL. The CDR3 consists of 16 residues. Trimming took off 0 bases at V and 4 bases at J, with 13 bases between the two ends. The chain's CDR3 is CASSQEVGQPNQPQHF. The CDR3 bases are TGCGCCAGCAGCCAAGAAGTTGGGCAGCCAAATCAGCCCCAGCATTTT.

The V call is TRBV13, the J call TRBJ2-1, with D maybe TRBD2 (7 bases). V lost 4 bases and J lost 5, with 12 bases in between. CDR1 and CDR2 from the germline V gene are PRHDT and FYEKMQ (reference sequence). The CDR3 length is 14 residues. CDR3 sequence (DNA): TGTGCCAGCAGCTCGCGGGGGCGGGACAATGAGCAGTTCTTC. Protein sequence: CASSSRGRDNEQFF.

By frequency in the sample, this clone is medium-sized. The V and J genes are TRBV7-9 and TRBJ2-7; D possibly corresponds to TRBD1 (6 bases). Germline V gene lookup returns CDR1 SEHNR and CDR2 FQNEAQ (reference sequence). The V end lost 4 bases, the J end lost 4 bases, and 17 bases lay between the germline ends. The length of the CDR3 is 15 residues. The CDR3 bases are TGTGCCAGCAGCTCACCGAGGGGGTTAGGGTACGAGCAGTACTTC. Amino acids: CASSSPRGLGYEQYF.

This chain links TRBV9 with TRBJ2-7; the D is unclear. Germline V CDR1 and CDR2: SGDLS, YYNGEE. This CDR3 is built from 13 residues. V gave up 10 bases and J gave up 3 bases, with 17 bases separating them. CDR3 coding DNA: TGTGCCTTAGGGTGGATTTGGGGCTACGAGCAGTACTTC. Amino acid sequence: CALGWIWGYEQYF.

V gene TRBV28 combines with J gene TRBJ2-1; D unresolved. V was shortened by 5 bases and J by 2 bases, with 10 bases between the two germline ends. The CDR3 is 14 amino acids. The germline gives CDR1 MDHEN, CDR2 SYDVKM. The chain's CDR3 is CASSPYRTYNEQFF. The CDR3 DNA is TGTGCCAGCAGTCCCTATCGCACCTACAATGAGCAGTTCTTC.

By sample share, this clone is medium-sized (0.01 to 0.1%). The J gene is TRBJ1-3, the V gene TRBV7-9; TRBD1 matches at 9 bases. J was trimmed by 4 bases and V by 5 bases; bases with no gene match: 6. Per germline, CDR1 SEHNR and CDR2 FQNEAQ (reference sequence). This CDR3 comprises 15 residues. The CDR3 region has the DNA TGTGCCAGCAGCCCCGACACAGGGGGCGGAAACACCATATATTTT. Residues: CASSPDTGGGNTIYF.

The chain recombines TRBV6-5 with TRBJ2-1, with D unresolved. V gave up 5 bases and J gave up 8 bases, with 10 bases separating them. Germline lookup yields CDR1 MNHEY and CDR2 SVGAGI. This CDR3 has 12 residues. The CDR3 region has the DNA TGTGCCAGCAGTGCCCCCGGCGATGAGCAGTTCTTC. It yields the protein CASSAPGDEQFF.